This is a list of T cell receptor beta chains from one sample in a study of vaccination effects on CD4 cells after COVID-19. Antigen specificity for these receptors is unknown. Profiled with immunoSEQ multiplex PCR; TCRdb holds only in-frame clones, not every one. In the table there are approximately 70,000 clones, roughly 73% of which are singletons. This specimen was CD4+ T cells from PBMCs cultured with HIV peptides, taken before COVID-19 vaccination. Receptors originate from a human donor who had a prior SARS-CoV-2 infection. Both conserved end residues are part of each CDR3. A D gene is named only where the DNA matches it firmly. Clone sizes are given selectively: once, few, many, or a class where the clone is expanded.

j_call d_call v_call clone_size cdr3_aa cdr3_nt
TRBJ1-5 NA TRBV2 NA CASRLSNQPQHF TGTGCCAGCAGACTTAGCAATCAGCCCCAGCATTTT
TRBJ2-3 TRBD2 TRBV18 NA CASSPRGSGRRGDTQYF TGTGCCAGCTCACCTCGAGGCAGCGGGAGAAGGGGAGATACGCAGTATTTT
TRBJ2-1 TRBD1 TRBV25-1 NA CASSVDRGTNEQFF TGTGCCAGCAGTGTTGACAGGGGAACCAATGAGCAGTTCTTC
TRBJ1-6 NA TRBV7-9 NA CASSLDSSLPLHF TGTGCCAGCAGCTTAGATTCTTCTCTACCCCTCCACTTT
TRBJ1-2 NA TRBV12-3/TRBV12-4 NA CASSVGIPYGYTF TGTGCCAGCAGTGTTGGCATACCATATGGCTACACCTTC
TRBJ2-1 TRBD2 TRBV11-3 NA CASSGVAGEFDEQFF TGTGCCAGCAGCGGAGTAGCGGGGGAATTCGATGAGCAGTTCTTC
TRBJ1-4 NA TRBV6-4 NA CASSDSCARRANEKLFF TGTGCCAGCAGTGACTCGTGTGCCCGGCGAGCTAATGAAAAACTGTTTTTT
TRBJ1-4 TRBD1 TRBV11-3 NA CASSLGFGTGVEKLFF TGTGCCAGCAGCTTAGGATTCGGGACAGGGGTGGAAAAACTGTTTTTT
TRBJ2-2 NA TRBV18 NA CASSPPGDRTGELFF TGTGCCAGCTCACCACCAGGGGATCGCACCGGGGAGCTGTTTTTT
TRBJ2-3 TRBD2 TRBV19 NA CASSQREITDTQYF TGTGCCAGTAGCCAGCGGGAGATAACAGATACGCAGTATTTT
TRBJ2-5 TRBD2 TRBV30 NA CAWSGLAGFETQYF TGTGCCTGGAGTGGCCTAGCGGGGTTTGAGACCCAGTACTTC
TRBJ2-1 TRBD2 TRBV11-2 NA CASSPRLTSGSYNEQFF TGTGCCAGCAGCCCGCGCCTAACTAGCGGCTCCTACAATGAGCAGTTCTTC
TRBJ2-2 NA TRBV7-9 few CASTSGELFF TGTGCCAGCACATCCGGGGAGCTGTTTTTT
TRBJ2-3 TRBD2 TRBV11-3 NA CASSLDLTSGSDTQYF TGTGCCAGCAGCTTAGATCTTACTAGCGGGAGTGATACGCAGTATTTT
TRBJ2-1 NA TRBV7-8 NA CASRLGGRSYNEQFF TGTGCCAGCAGGTTGGGCGGGCGGTCCTACAATGAGCAGTTCTTC
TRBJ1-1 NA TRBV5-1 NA CASSPEGGQNTEAFF TGCGCCAGCAGCCCCGAGGGGGGGCAGAACACTGAAGCTTTCTTT
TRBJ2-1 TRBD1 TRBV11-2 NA CASSPSDRGALDEQFF TGTGCCAGCAGCCCATCCGACAGGGGGGCGTTGGATGAGCAGTTCTTC
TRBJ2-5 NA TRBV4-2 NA CASSQDWLASQETQYF TGTGCCAGCAGCCAAGATTGGCTAGCAAGCCAAGAGACCCAGTACTTC
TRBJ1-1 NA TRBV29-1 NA CSVLIDRWNGKAFF TGCAGCGTTCTTATTGACAGGTGGAACGGAAAAGCTTTCTTT
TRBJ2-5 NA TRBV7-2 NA CASSLAETQYF TGTGCCAGCAGCTTAGCGGAGACCCAGTACTTC
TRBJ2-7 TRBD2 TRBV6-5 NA CASRGTNSGYEQYF TGTGCCAGCAGGGGGACTAACAGTGGGTACGAGCAGTACTTC
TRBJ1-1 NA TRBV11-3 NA CASSFDSKYTEAFF TGTGCCAGCAGCTTCGACAGTAAATACACTGAAGCTTTCTTT
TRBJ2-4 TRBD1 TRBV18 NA CASSPDGTGSSKNIQYF TGTGCCAGCTCACCAGACGGGACAGGGAGTTCCAAAAACATTCAGTACTTC
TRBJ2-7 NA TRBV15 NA CATSLPGTSSYEQYF TGTGCCACCAGCTTACCCGGGACAAGCTCCTACGAGCAGTACTTC
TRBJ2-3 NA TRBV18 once CASSPPAPLGRTDTQYF TGTGCCAGCTCACCACCCGCCCCCCTAGGGAGAACAGATACGCAGTATTTT
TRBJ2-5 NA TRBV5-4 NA CASSSRLEQETQYF TGTGCCAGCAGCTCTAGACTAGAACAAGAGACCCAGTACTTC
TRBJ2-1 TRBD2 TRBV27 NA CASRDSGGTNEQFF TGTGCCAGCAGAGATAGCGGGGGGACAAATGAGCAGTTCTTC